This TCR beta chain was identified during a study of OX40 agonist ivuxolimab in advanced cancers. Whole-study results and caveats: Antigen specificity of clonally expanded peripheral T cells was not established. Some of the lowest clonal expansion was seen in partial responders at 0.1-3.0 mg/kg.

Concerning this clone itself: No antigen is known for it.

CDR3 length: 15 residues. CDR1 is MNHEY, CDR2 SVGAGI, per germline. The V end lost 2 bases, the J end lost 8 bases, and 18 bases lay between the germline ends. Patients were excluded for autoimmune disease history or systemic immunosuppression. Sampled blood was obtained at baseline, cycle 4 day 1, and cycle 7 day 1. Repertoires were generated with immunoSEQ multiplex PCR, while TCRdb's copy carries only in-frame clones and drops some. Of 20,000 or so clones listed, more than 70% were seen once; the top ten hold 30%. The receptor was derived from an adult with an advanced solid tumor such as melanoma, head and neck, liver or kidney cancer. Sequencing used CD4+ or CD8+ T cells sorted from blood, obtained in a trial of the OX40 agonist ivuxolimab. The chain is built from TRBV6-5 and TRBJ1-2, with unresolved D. The CDR3 here is CASSYTHPGALGYTF. The CDR3 coding sequence is TGTGCCAGCAGTTACACCCATCCGGGAGCCCTAGGCTACACCTTC.